The rows below give T cell receptor beta chains drawn from one sample of a study of spatial heterogeneity in lung cancer. In TCRdb, the 5' RACE reads were re-called with MiXCR into one record per CDR3 protein. This sample has about 61,000 distinct CDR3 sequences; roughly 6.4% occur once, and the top ten carry roughly 15%. The sequences come from PBMCs, collected at surgery. All receptors derive from a female donor with early-stage non-small cell lung cancer. Each CDR3 is given with its conserved first and last residue. A D gene is named only where the DNA matches it firmly. The size entry is marked missing in some rows and otherwise reads once, few, many or a size class.

TRBJ2-7	.	TRBV28	many	CASSLLSYEQYF	TGTGCCAGCAGTTTACTCTCCTACGAGCAGTACTTC
TRBJ1-5	.	TRBV7-8	.	CASSLGRDGFNQPQHF	TGTGCCAGCAGCTTAGGGCGGGACGGGTTCAATCAGCCCCAGCATTTT
TRBJ2-7	.	TRBV27	many	CASSLSLGLGSQYF	TGTGCCAGCAGTTTATCGCTCGGGTTGGGTTCTCAGTACTTC
TRBJ2-5	.	TRBV14	.	CASSQRDLQETQYF	TGTGCCAGCAGCCAGAGGGACCTCCAAGAGACCCAGTACTTC
TRBJ2-7	.	TRBV20-1	many	CSARGDRTALYEQYF	TGCAGTGCTAGAGGGGATAGGACAGCTCTCTACGAGCAGTACTTC
TRBJ1-1	.	TRBV16	few	CASSQQSGAGTEAFF	TGTGCCAGCAGCCAACAATCAGGGGCGGGCACTGAAGCTTTCTTT
TRBJ1-5	TRBD1	TRBV6-6	.	CASRDREQPQHF	TGTGCCAGCCGGGACAGGGAACAGCCCCAGCATTTT
TRBJ1-1	.	TRBV7-2	many	CASNPVQGTEAFF	TGTGCCAGCAATCCGGTCCAAGGGACTGAAGCTTTCTTT
TRBJ2-4	.	TRBV9	few	CASSGREGAQNIQYF	TGTGCCAGCAGCGGACGGGAAGGGGCTCAAAACATTCAGTACTTC
TRBJ2-3	.	TRBV5-1	.	CASSSSGTDTQYF	TGCGCCAGCAGCTCCAGCGGCACAGATACGCAGTATTTT
TRBJ1-1	.	TRBV20-1	.	CSARAGSMNTEAFF	TGCAGTGCTAGAGCGGGCAGCATGAACACTGAAGCTTTCTTT
TRBJ1-5	TRBD1	TRBV20-1	many	CSATDRHNQPQHF	TGCAGTGCTACGGACAGGCACAATCAGCCCCAGCATTTT
TRBJ2-7	.	TRBV20-1	.	CSARDPPGSSYEQYF	TGCAGTGCTAGAGATCCCCCAGGCAGCTCCTACGAGCAGTACTTC
TRBJ2-3	.	TRBV10-1	few	CASSETGLFTDTQYF	TGCGCCAGCAGTGAGACCGGGCTCTTCACAGATACGCAGTATTTT
TRBJ2-1	.	TRBV28	few	CASSLGDPRDEQFF	TGTGCCAGCAGTTTAGGGGACCCGAGGGATGAGCAGTTCTTC
TRBJ1-6	.	TRBV12-5	many	CASGLLWEVGSSSYNSPLHF	TGTGCTAGTGGTTTATTGTGGGAGGTTGGATCGAGCTCCTATAATTCACCCCTCCACTTT
TRBJ2-1	TRBD1	TRBV10-3	few	CAISTDRDPANEQFF	TGTGCCATCAGCACAGACAGGGATCCCGCTAATGAGCAGTTCTTC
TRBJ2-1	TRBD1	TRBV28	many	CASSPPGQTFNNEQFF	TGTGCCAGCAGCCCCCCGGGACAGACCTTTAACAATGAGCAGTTCTTC
TRBJ2-2	.	TRBV10-2	many	CASRMGATGELFF	TGCGCCAGCAGGATGGGGGCCACCGGGGAGCTGTTTTTT
TRBJ2-6	.	TRBV20-1	many	CSASGRHRGASGANVLTF	TGCAGTGCTAGCGGACGGCACCGAGGGGCCTCTGGGGCCAACGTCCTGACTTTC
TRBJ2-1	.	TRBV28	many	CASSRGYNEQFF	TGTGCCAGCAGTCGGGGCTACAATGAGCAGTTCTTC
TRBJ1-1	.	TRBV11-2	many	CASSLALTEAFF	TGTGCCAGCAGCTTAGCGCTGACTGAAGCTTTCTTT
TRBJ2-1	TRBD2	TRBV29-1	many	CSAGAGGPYNEQFF	TGCAGCGCCGGAGCGGGAGGCCCCTACAATGAGCAGTTCTTC
TRBJ2-5	TRBD1	TRBV24-1	.	CATSDGQAQETQYF	TGTGCCACCAGTGATGGACAGGCTCAAGAGACCCAGTACTTC
TRBJ2-5	.	TRBV6-5	.	CASSYDETQYF	TGTGCCAGCAGTTACGACGAGACCCAGTACTTC
TRBJ1-2	TRBD1	TRBV3-1	.	CASSHRGGLNYGYTF	TGTGCCAGCAGCCACCGAGGGGGCCTTAACTATGGCTACACCTTC
TRBJ2-1	.	TRBV5-1	many	CASSFEMGEQFF	TGCGCCAGCAGCTTTGAGATGGGTGAGCAGTTCTTC
TRBJ2-1	TRBD2	TRBV20-1	.	CSARTTSGAYNEQFF	TGCAGTGCTAGAACAACTAGCGGAGCCTACAATGAGCAGTTCTTC
TRBJ1-5	TRBD1	TRBV6-5	medium-sized	CASRSTGPGNQPQHF	TGTGCCAGCAGGTCGACAGGGCCCGGCAATCAGCCCCAGCATTTT
TRBJ2-6	TRBD1	TRBV6-2/TRBV6-3	.	CASRRGAGGSGANVLTF	TGTGCCAGCAGAAGAGGCGCAGGGGGCTCTGGGGCCAACGTCCTGACTTTC
TRBJ2-7	.	TRBV12-3/TRBV12-4	many	CASSPRIRGYEQYF	TGTGCCAGCAGCCCTCGTATCCGGGGGTACGAGCAGTACTTC
TRBJ1-5	TRBD1	TRBV12-3/TRBV12-4	.	CASLRQGYGLQHF	TGTGCCAGCTTAAGACAGGGGTATGGCCTCCAGCATTTT
TRBJ1-1	.	TRBV20-1	.	CSARVGGALNTEAFF	TGCAGTGCTAGAGTTGGAGGGGCCCTGAACACTGAAGCTTTCTTT
TRBJ1-5	TRBD1	TRBV7-2	.	CASTLTGIQQPQHF	TGTGCCAGCACCTTGACAGGGATACAACAGCCCCAGCATTTT
TRBJ1-5	.	TRBV6-2/TRBV6-3	few	CASSSRDGQSNQPQHF	TGTGCCAGCAGTTCTAGGGACGGCCAGAGTAATCAGCCCCAGCATTTT
TRBJ2-3	.	TRBV12-3/TRBV12-4	many	CASTLGGGGDTQYF	TGTGCCAGCACCCTAGGGGGGGGTGGAGATACGCAGTATTTT
TRBJ1-4	.	TRBV9	many	CASSARAGGWEKLFF	TGTGCCAGCAGCGCCCGCGCGGGGGGATGGGAAAAACTGTTTTTT
TRBJ2-3	TRBD1	TRBV28	few	CASSYVLRTGLLTDTQYF	TGTGCCAGCAGTTATGTCCTCAGGACAGGGCTATTGACAGATACGCAGTATTTT
TRBJ1-2	TRBD1	TRBV27	.	CASSPGEGARGYTF	TGTGCCAGCAGTCCCGGGGAGGGGGCTCGAGGCTACACCTTC
TRBJ1-4	.	TRBV7-9	many	CASLRGGNEKLFF	TGTGCCAGCTTGAGGGGGGGCAATGAAAAACTGTTTTTT
TRBJ1-1	.	TRBV6-1	.	CASSAVQAEAFF	TGTGCCAGCAGTGCTGTCCAAGCTGAAGCTTTCTTT
TRBJ1-2	.	TRBV6-2/TRBV6-3	many	CASRPQGNYGYTF	TGTGCCAGCAGACCCCAGGGGAACTATGGCTACACCTTC
TRBJ1-1	.	TRBV11-2	many	CASSLSFMNTEAFF	TGTGCCAGCAGCCTCAGCTTCATGAACACTGAAGCTTTCTTT
TRBJ2-1	TRBD1	TRBV12-3/TRBV12-4	few	CASSRLGTGALNNEQFF	TGTGCCAGCAGCCGCCTAGGGACAGGGGCACTCAACAATGAGCAGTTCTTC
TRBJ1-1	TRBD1	TRBV2	few	CASSEQGDNTEAFF	TGTGCCAGCAGTGAACAGGGGGACAACACTGAAGCTTTCTTT
TRBJ2-7	TRBD2	TRBV27	many	CASSPGGAEQYF	TGTGCCAGCAGTCCGGGGGGGGCCGAGCAGTACTTC
TRBJ2-1	.	TRBV7-3	many	CASSPDGRSYNEQFF	TGTGCCAGCAGCCCCGACGGGCGCTCCTACAATGAGCAGTTCTTC
TRBJ2-4	.	TRBV5-1	many	CASSLDSQNIQYF	TGCGCCAGCAGCTTGGACAGCCAAAACATTCAGTACTTC
TRBJ2-1	TRBD1	TRBV5-1	many	CASSLVQGGRNEQFF	TGCGCCAGCAGCTTGGTACAGGGGGGAAGGAATGAGCAGTTCTTC
TRBJ2-3	TRBD2	TRBV20-1	few	CSASPLSGSAQYF	TGCAGTGCTAGCCCCCTTAGCGGGAGTGCGCAGTATTTT
TRBJ2-2	TRBD2	TRBV11-2	many	CASSAIAGDTGELFF	TGTGCCAGCAGCGCGATAGCGGGGGACACCGGGGAGCTGTTTTTT
TRBJ2-3	.	TRBV3-1	many	CASSQGSMSSTDTQYF	TGTGCCAGCAGCCAAGGATCGATGTCTAGCACAGATACGCAGTATTTT
TRBJ1-2	.	TRBV30	.	CAWRLSPGGYTF	TGTGCCTGGAGACTTTCCCCCGGAGGCTACACCTTC
TRBJ1-6	.	TRBV28	few	CASSWPSPLHF	TGTGCCAGCAGTTGGCCATCACCCCTCCACTTT
TRBJ2-7	.	TRBV7-9	few	CASSFPASGTYEQYF	TGTGCCAGCAGCTTTCCCGCAAGCGGCACCTACGAGCAGTACTTC
TRBJ1-3	.	TRBV5-6	many	CASSARTAISGNTIYF	TGTGCCAGCAGCGCCCGGACCGCCATCTCTGGAAACACCATATATTTT
TRBJ1-4	.	TRBV29-1	many	CSARDEKLFF	TGCAGCGCTAGAGACGAAAAACTGTTTTTT
TRBJ2-7	.	TRBV5-1	.	CASSPGDRPPGEQYF	TGCGCCAGCAGCCCGGGGGACCGCCCGCCGGGGGAGCAGTACTTC
TRBJ1-2	.	TRBV29-1	few	CSVVGQIGVEGYTF	TGCAGCGTTGTAGGGCAGATCGGAGTAGAGGGCTACACCTTC